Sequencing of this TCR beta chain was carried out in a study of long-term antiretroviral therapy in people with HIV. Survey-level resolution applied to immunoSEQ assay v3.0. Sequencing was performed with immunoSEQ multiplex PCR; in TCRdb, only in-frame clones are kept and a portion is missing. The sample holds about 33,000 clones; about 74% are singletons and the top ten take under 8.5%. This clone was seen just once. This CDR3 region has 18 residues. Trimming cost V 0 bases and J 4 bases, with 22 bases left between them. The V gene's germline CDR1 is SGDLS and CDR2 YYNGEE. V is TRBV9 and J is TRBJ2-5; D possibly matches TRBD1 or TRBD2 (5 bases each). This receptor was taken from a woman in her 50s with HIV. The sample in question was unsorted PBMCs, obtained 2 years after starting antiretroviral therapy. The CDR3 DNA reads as TGTGCCAGCAGCGTAGGGTTGGGTGGTTGGGATGGGGGAGAGACCCAGTACTTC. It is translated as CASSVGLGGWDGGETQYF.